These 5 T cell receptor beta chains were sequenced from one sample in a study of control samples from healthy donors and cancer patients. Clones were read by immunoSEQ multiplex PCR, and TCRdb kept only the in-frame ones, dropping some. Among 150,000 to 200,000 clones listed, 75% to 95% were seen once. The sample comprised blood. The source of these receptors is a woman aged 30 to 39 in good health.

V usage is TRBV5-1 and J usage is TRBJ1-1; D is uncertain. The CDR3 consists of 13 residues. V was cut by 5 bases and J by 1 base, with 9 bases left in between. Per the germline V gene, CDR1 is SGHRS and CDR2 is YFSETQ. CDR3 amino acids: CASSRNSNTEAFF. The CDR3 region has the DNA TGCGCCAGCAGTCGTAATTCGAACACTGAAGCTTTCTTT.

The chain recombines TRBV10-1 with TRBJ2-7; 11 bases fit TRBD2. This CDR3 has 14 residues. Germline loops: CDR1 WNHNN, CDR2 SYGVQD (reference sequence). Losses at the gene ends were 7 bases for V and 4 bases for J; bases not matched to a gene: 6. DNA for the CDR3: TGCGCCAGCAAAGGGACTAGCGGATGGTACGAGCAGTACTTC. It translates to CASKGTSGWYEQYF.

This chain joins TRBV5-1 and TRBJ1-5; TRBD1 matches at 7 bases. CDR1 SGHRS and CDR2 YFSETQ come from the germline V gene. The V and J ends lost 4 bases and 5 bases, in that order; junction bases with no gene match: 6. The CDR3 totals 14 residues. The CDR3 sequence: CASSEGGYDQPQHF. Written as DNA, the CDR3 is TGCGCCAGCAGCGAAGGGGGCTATGATCAGCCCCAGCATTTT.

The chain has TRBV7-8 and TRBJ2-7; either TRBD1 or TRBD2 may fit D (5 bases each). Germline loops: CDR1 SGHVS, CDR2 FQNEAQ. The V gene lost 5 bases and the J gene lost 2 bases, with 19 bases spanning the gap. CDR3 length: 16 residues. CDR3 sequence: CASSAGTDYTPYEQYF. CDR3 coding DNA: TGTGCCAGCAGCGCAGGGACCGACTACACCCCCTACGAGCAGTACTTC.

The rearrangement uses TRBV27 and TRBJ2-7, with TRBD1 matching 12 bases. Germline V gene sequence: CDR1 MNHEY, CDR2 SMNVEV (reference sequence). The CDR3 runs 15 residues. With V trimmed by 5 bases and J by 7 bases, 9 bases remained unmatched. CDR3 nucleotide sequence: TGTGCCAGCAGTCCGACCGGGACAGGGGGCTATGAGCAGTACTTC. It yields the protein CASSPTGTGGYEQYF.